This T cell receptor (beta chain) was recorded in a study of PD-1 blockade in classical Hodgkin lymphoma. Every patient relapsed after autologous stem cell transplantation, and brentuximab vedotin exposure varied. The V gene's germline CDR1 is SGHRS and CDR2 YFSETQ. The trim removed 2 bases at V and 4 bases at J, leaving 3 bases unmatched. The CDR3 consists of 15 residues. Here immunoSEQ multiplex PCR was the method, and the copy in TCRdb shows in-frame clones only, minus some. The data contain 42,000 or so clones, more than 85% of them singletons. The genes are TRBV5-1 and TRBJ1-2, with 12 positions matching TRBD1. This specimen was peripheral blood mononuclear cells (PBMCs), taken before the second cycle of nivolumab. This TCR was recovered from a human donor with classical Hodgkin lymphoma. The CDR3 loop reads CASSLPGQGAYGYTF. CDR3 DNA sequence: TGCGCCAGCAGCTTACCGGGACAGGGGGCCTATGGCTACACCTTC. Using reference TRBV5-1 and TRBJ1-2 for the parts outside the CDR3, the full variable domain is KAGVTQTPRYLIKTRGQQVTLSCSPISGHRSVSWYQQTPGQGLQFLFEYFSETQRNKGNFPGRFSGRQFSNSRSEMNVSTLELGDSALYLCASSLPGQGAYGYTFGSGTRLTVV.